Listed here is a single T cell receptor beta chain. The assay was immunoSEQ multiplex PCR, and TCRdb's table has in-frame clones only and misses some. The repertoire has 2 million to 2.5 million clones, roughly 93% of them found once; the top ten carry about 0.38%. This specimen belongs to a study of shared clonotypes between healthy human individuals. V shed 7 bases and J shed 4 bases, with 17 bases lying between them. The CDR3 totals 14 residues. The germline V gene has CDR1 MNHNS and CDR2 SASEGT. Sample: naive CD4+ T cells from PBMCs. The subset denotes: CD45RA+ positively selected. The rearrangement links TRBV6-1 to TRBJ2-7, with D possibly being TRBD1 or TRBD2 (6 bases each). The receptor was isolated from a man between 18 and 29 years old in good health. Some clones in this sample may be carry-over from other donors' samples. CDR3 coding DNA: TGTGCCAGCACGGGAGTTCGAGGGGGATACGAGCAGTACTTC. Translation gives CASTGVRGGYEQYF.